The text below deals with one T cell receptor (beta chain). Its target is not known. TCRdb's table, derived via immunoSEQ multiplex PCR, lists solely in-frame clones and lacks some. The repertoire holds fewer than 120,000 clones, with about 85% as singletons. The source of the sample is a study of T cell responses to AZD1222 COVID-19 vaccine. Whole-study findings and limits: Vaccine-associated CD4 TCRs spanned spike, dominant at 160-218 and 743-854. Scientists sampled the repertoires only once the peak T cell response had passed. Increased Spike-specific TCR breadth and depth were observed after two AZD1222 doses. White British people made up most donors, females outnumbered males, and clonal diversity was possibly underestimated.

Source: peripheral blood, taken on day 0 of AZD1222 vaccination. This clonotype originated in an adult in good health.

Here the CDR3 reads CASSQASGITPYEQYF. Written as DNA, the CDR3 is TGTGCCAGCAGCCAAGCTAGCGGGATTACCCCCTACGAGCAGTACTTC. V gene TRBV14 combines with J gene TRBJ2-7, with TRBD2 matching over 9 bases. This CDR3 is built from 16 residues. CDR1 is SGHDN and CDR2 is FVKESK in the germline V gene. The junction had 6 bases not matched to a gene; V was cut back by 1 base and J by 2 bases. Combining the CDR3 with reference TRBV14 and TRBJ2-7 gives the whole variable domain EAGVTQFPSHSVIEKGQTVTLRCDPISGHDNLYWYRRVMGKEIKFLLHFVKESKQDESGMPNNRFLAERTGGTYSTLKVQPAELEDSGVYFCASSQASGITPYEQYFGPGTRLTVT.